The 4 T cell receptor beta chains below were found in one sample sequenced in a study of technical replicates of blood from several donors. Using immunoSEQ multiplex PCR, the repertoire was profiled, and TCRdb retains in-frame clones only, with some absent. Among roughly 15,000 clones listed, under 85% were seen once. The sample was PBMCs. The receptors shown here come from a human donor in good health.

DNA for the CDR3: TGTGCCAGCAGCTTGGGGCAGGGGGCCGGGAATAGCAATCAGCCCCAGCATTTT. Its protein is CASSLGQGAGNSNQPQHF. The genes are TRBV5-5 and TRBJ1-5, with 8 bases identical to TRBD1. Germline trimming cut 0 bases from V and 0 bases from J; bases unmatched to any gene: 8. There are 18 residues in the CDR3. Germline V gene lookup returns CDR1 SGHKS and CDR2 YYEKEE (reference sequence).

The table lists this clone with a few counts. J is TRBJ1-5 and V is TRBV5-1, with a tentative D call TRBD1 (5 bases). Germline lookup yields CDR1 SGHRS and CDR2 YFSETQ. The CDR3 contains 15 residues. V was clipped by 0 bases and J by 2 bases, with 9 bases between them. CDR3 nucleotides: TGCGCCAGCAGCTTGGAGGGGATGGGCAATCAGCCCCAGCATTTT. Its translation is CASSLEGMGNQPQHF.

This clone has a handful of counts. The rearrangement uses TRBV7-9 and TRBJ1-5; 10 nucleotides match TRBD1. The CDR3 spans 14 residues. Germline V gene sequence: CDR1 SEHNR, CDR2 FQNEAQ (reference sequence). V dropped 5 bases and J dropped 6; count of bases not matched to a gene: 4. CDR3 loop: CASSPGQGGQPQHF. In DNA form, the CDR3 reads TGTGCCAGCAGCCCTGGACAGGGGGGTCAGCCCCAGCATTTT.

This chain connects TRBV18 to TRBJ2-1; TRBD2 matches at 8 bases. Losses at the gene ends were 6 bases for V and 4 bases for J; bases not matched to a gene: 8. The CDR3 contains 15 residues. Per germline, CDR1 KGHSH and CDR2 LQKENI. Written as DNA, the CDR3 is TGTGCCAGCTCGTTCACTAGCGGAACATACAATGAGCAGTTCTTC. Protein product: CASSFTSGTYNEQFF.